This TCR beta chain is drawn from a study of blood T cell repertoires in COVID-19. Study background: Whether acute or convalescent, the COVID-19 samples came from the United States, Italy and Spain.

Under the authors' procedure: Reference gene primer amplification yielded estimated nucleated cell counts. Some clones are missing from TCRdb's copy, which holds only in-frame ones; the method was immunoSEQ multiplex PCR. V, J and clone size are those of that table, while D and trimming were read from the DNA. The data contain fewer than 85,000 clones, approximately 77% of them singletons. Germline V lookup: CDR1 MDHEN, CDR2 SYDVKM. The CDR3 runs to 15 residues. The V end lost 7 bases, the J end lost 5 bases, and 21 bases lay between the germline ends. Sequenced: peripheral blood. V usage is TRBV28 and J usage is TRBJ2-7; possibly TRBD2 for D (5 bases). This TCR derives from a man in his 70s with COVID-19, enrolled during active disease. The CDR3 here is CASTSWAGAVHEQYF. The CDR3 nucleotides are TGTGCCAGCACCTCCTGGGCCGGAGCGGTCCACGAGCAGTACTTC.